This T cell receptor (beta chain) was sequenced during a study of shared clonotypes between healthy human individuals. Study-level background: Aged between 18 and 49, the donors were two women and a few men.

CD45RO-negative, CCR7-selected cells formed the naive CD8 fraction, which excluded terminally differentiated effector memory CD45RA+ cells. Assay execution took place at the deep level. Profiled with immunoSEQ multiplex PCR; TCRdb holds only in-frame clones, not every one. Here the sample spans 760,000 or so clones, 90% to 97% being singletons. The V gene lost 1 base and the J gene lost 3 bases, with 9 bases spanning the gap. Germline values: CDR1 MGHRA, CDR2 YSYEKL. The CDR3 covers 14 residues. The sequence came from a man under 40 in good health. Sample: naive CD8+ T cells sorted from blood. The V and J genes are TRBV4-1 and TRBJ1-1; D ambiguous. CDR3 sequence reads: CASSQGTDYTEAFF. The CDR3 coding sequence is TGCGCCAGCAGCCAAGGGACCGATTACACTGAAGCTTTCTTT.